Presented here are 5 T cell receptor beta chains from one specimen sequenced in a study of cytomegalovirus exposure and HLA in healthy donors. The PCR contained 60 Vbeta and 13 Jbeta primers. Method: immunoSEQ multiplex PCR; TCRdb's copy keeps in-frame clones and lacks some. This sample has around 170,000 clones, with roughly 80% found just once. The sequenced sample consisted of PBMCs. The receptor set was obtained from a male donor in good health and CMV-seronegative.

The chain links TRBV15 to TRBJ2-2, with 10 bases matching TRBD1. V lost 8 bases and J lost 7; bases outside the gene matches: 7. From germline, CDR1 is LNHNV and CDR2 YYDKDF (reference sequence). This CDR3 is 14 amino acids long. The CDR3 sequence is CATQGDRGVGELFF. CDR3 bases: TGTGCCACCCAAGGGGACAGGGGTGTCGGGGAGCTGTTTTTT.

The V gene is TRBV5-4, the J gene TRBJ2-3; D is uncertain. The CDR3 is made up of 14 amino acids. The V and J ends lost 4 bases and 2 bases respectively, with 11 bases between them. Germline V gives CDR1 SGHNT, CDR2 YYREEE (reference sequence). CDR3: CASSLDSATDTQYF. Written as DNA, the CDR3 is TGTGCCAGCAGCCTAGACTCGGCCACAGATACGCAGTATTTT.

The chain couples TRBV7-9 to TRBJ2-7; 7 bases align to TRBD1. The CDR3 contains 15 residues. Germline values: CDR1 SEHNR, CDR2 FQNEAQ (reference sequence). V dropped 2 bases and J dropped 0; count of bases not matched to a gene: 4. The CDR3 loop reads CASSLSRDSSYEQYF. The CDR3 bases are TGTGCCAGCAGCTTATCCAGGGACAGCTCCTACGAGCAGTACTTC. Full variable domain (outside the CDR3, taken from reference TRBV7-9 and TRBJ2-7): DTGVSQNPRHKITKRGQNVTFRCDPISEHNRLYWYRQTLGQGPEFLTYFQNEAQLEKSRLLSDRFSAERPKGSFSTLEIQRTEQGDSAMYLCASSLSRDSSYEQYFGPGTRLTVT.

The J gene is TRBJ1-1, the V gene TRBV21-1; TRBD1 is the table's D call, not checked against the DNA. TRBV21-1 is assigned pseudogene status. CDR3 length: 18 amino acids. CDR3 nucleotide sequence: TGTGCCAGCATCAGCACCCCGGTACAGGGTCCCATGAACACTGAAGCTTTCTTT. Residues: CASISTPVQGPMNTEAFF.

This clone has only one observation. J is TRBJ2-7 and V is TRBV11-1; D ambiguous. V gave up 3 bases and J gave up 3 bases, with 9 bases separating them. The CDR3 sequence is 13 residues long. Germline V CDR1 and CDR2: SGHAT, FQDESV (reference sequence). The CDR3 nucleotides read TGTGCCAGCAGCTTTTCCCTATTCTACGAGCAGTACTTC. Translating gives CASSFSLFYEQYF.